This T cell receptor (beta chain) is from a study of T cell responses to AZD1222 COVID-19 vaccine. Looked up from germline, CDR1 is SGHRS and CDR2 is YFSETQ. J gave up 4 bases and V 4 bases, and 14 bases lay outside the gene matches. This CDR3 spans 18 amino acids. The table came from immunoSEQ multiplex PCR; TCRdb's copy has only in-frame clones and leaves some out. The sample contains more than 150,000 clones, roughly 94% of which appear only once. This chain uses TRBV5-1 with TRBJ2-3; the match to TRBD1 covers 11 bases. The TCR sequence derives from an adult who received the AZD1222 COVID-19 vaccine. The sequences come from peripheral blood, collected 28 days after the second AZD1222 dose. The CDR3 bases are TGCGCCAGCAGCAACCGGGACAGGGGGACCCTAAGTGCAGATACGCAGTATTTT. Protein sequence: CASSNRDRGTLSADTQYF.